The 6 T cell receptor beta chains reported below all come from one sample, sequenced in a study of T cells in localized non-small cell lung cancer. Some clones are missing from TCRdb's copy, which holds only in-frame ones; the method was immunoSEQ multiplex PCR. The sample shows 20,000 to 25,000 clones, roughly 83% of them seen only once. Specimen: peripheral blood, collected before any cancer treatment. All receptors come from a man aged 35 to 69 with stage I lung adenocarcinoma.

The chain is built from TRBV7-2 and TRBJ2-2; D may be TRBD1 (7 bases). The CDR3 is made up of 15 amino acids. Deletions cut 5 bases from V and 5 bases from J, with 15 bases between. Germline CDR1 reads SGHTA; CDR2 reads FQGNSA. This CDR3 is CASSLDRAGTGELFF. The CDR3 nucleotides are TGTGCCAGCAGCCTCGACAGGGCGGGGACCGGGGAGCTGTTTTTT.

The chain combines TRBV5-4 with TRBJ2-5; the match to TRBD1 covers 9 bases. With 4 bases clipped from V and 5 bases from J, the junction kept 12 bases outside the gene matches. The germline CDR1 and CDR2 sequences are SGHNT and YYREEE (reference sequence). This CDR3 spans 16 amino acids. CDR3 in amino acids: CASSPGTGYGGETQYF. CDR3 DNA: TGTGCCAGCAGCCCCGGGACAGGGTACGGAGGGGAGACCCAGTACTTC.

The chain links TRBV5-1 to TRBJ1-1; weak D call: TRBD1 (5 bases). From germline, CDR1 is SGHRS and CDR2 YFSETQ. The CDR3 has 16 amino acids. V was cut by 3 bases and J by 0 bases, with 15 bases left in between. The CDR3 DNA reads TGCGCCAGCAGCTCAAAAAGCGGGGGGTTGAACACTGAAGCTTTCTTT. This sequence encodes CASSSKSGGLNTEAFF. The entire variable domain, with the rest obtained from reference TRBV5-1 and TRBJ1-1, is as follows: KAGVTQTPRYLIKTRGQQVTLSCSPISGHRSVSWYQQTPGQGLQFLFEYFSETQRNKGNFPGRFSGRQFSNSRSEMNVSTLELGDSALYLCASSSKSGGLNTEAFFGQGTRLTVV.

This rearrangement joins TRBV7-9 to TRBJ2-7; D is ambiguous. This CDR3 has 17 residues. Germline assignment: CDR1 SEHNR and CDR2 FQNEAQ (reference sequence). V lost 5 bases to trimming and J lost 4 bases, with 24 bases between them. This CDR3 is CASSPPFFLGRGYEQYF. For the CDR3, the DNA is TGTGCCAGCAGCCCCCCTTTTTTCCTGGGAAGAGGATACGAGCAGTACTTC. The variable domain in full, completed from reference TRBV7-9 and TRBJ2-7, reads DTGVSQNPRHKITKRGQNVTFRCDPISEHNRLYWYRQTLGQGPEFLTYFQNEAQLEKSRLLSDRFSAERPKGSFSTLEIQRTEQGDSAMYLCASSPPFFLGRGYEQYFGPGTRLTVT.

Only one count was recorded for this clone. J is TRBJ2-2 and V is TRBV7-9; D might be TRBD1 (7 bases). The germline V gene has CDR1 SEHNR and CDR2 FQNEAQ (reference sequence). This CDR3 has 16 residues. V shed 2 bases and J shed 3 bases, with 13 bases lying between them. The CDR3 coding sequence is TGTGCCAGCAGCTTAAGGAGGGGGCCGTACACCGGGGAGCTGTTTTTT. Translated, it gives CASSLRRGPYTGELFF.

V usage is TRBV20-1 and J usage is TRBJ1-2; tentative D call: TRBD1 (5 bases). V lost 0 bases and J 12 bases, leaving 11 bases between the germline ends. The CDR3 runs 11 residues. Germline CDR1 is DFQATT and CDR2 is SNEGSKA (reference sequence). CDR3 nucleotide sequence: TGCAGTGCTAGAGAGCTGGGGGAGAACACCTTC. Residues: CSARELGENTF.